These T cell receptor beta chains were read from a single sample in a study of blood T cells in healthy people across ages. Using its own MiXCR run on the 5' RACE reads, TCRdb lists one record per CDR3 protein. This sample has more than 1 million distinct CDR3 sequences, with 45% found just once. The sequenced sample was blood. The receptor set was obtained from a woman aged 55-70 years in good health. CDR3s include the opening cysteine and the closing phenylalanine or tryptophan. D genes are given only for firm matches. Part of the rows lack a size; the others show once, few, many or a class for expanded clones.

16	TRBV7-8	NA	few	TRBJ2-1	TGTGCCAGCAGCCTACAGGGTACCGGGGGTAACAATGAGCAGTTCTTC	CASSLQGTGGNNEQFF
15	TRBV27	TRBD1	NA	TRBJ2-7	TGTGCCAGCAAACAAATGGGACAGGGAGTTGGCGAGCAGTACTTC	CASKQMGQGVGEQYF
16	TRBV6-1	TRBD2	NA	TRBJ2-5	TGTGCCAGCAGTCCCCTAGCGGGAGGGATCGGAGAGACCCAGTACTTC	CASSPLAGGIGETQYF
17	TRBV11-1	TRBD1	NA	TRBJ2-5	TGTGCCAGCAGCTCGGGACCGGGACAGGGAGGACAAGAGACCCAGTACTTC	CASSSGPGQGGQETQYF
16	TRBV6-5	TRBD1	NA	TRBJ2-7	TGTGCCAGCAGTTACTCAGTACAGGGGGCGGATATCGAGCAGTACTTC	CASSYSVQGADIEQYF
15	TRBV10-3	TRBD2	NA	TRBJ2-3	TGTGCCATCAGCGGACTAGCGGGAGGCCCAGATACGCAGTATTTT	CAISGLAGGPDTQYF
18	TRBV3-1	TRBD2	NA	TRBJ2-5	TGTGCCAGCAGCCAACGGGAGGAGGACTGGAGGCTCCAAGAGACCCAGTACTTC	CASSQREEDWRLQETQYF
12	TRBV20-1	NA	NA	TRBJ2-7	TGCAGTGCCCCGGGACAAGCCTACGAGCAGTACTTC	CSAPGQAYEQYF
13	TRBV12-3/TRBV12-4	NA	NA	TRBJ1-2	TGTGCCAGCAGTCCCCAATCCTTTTATGGCTACACCTTC	CASSPQSFYGYTF
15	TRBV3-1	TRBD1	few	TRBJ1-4	TGTGCCAGCAGCCGAGGGACAGTCACTAATGAAAAACTGTTTTTT	CASSRGTVTNEKLFF
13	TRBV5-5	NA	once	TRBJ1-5	TGTGCCAGCAGCCCCCTACCGCTGGCCCCCCAGCATTTT	CASSPLPLAPQHF
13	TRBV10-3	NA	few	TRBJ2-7	TGTGCCATCAGTGCGGGGCGGGTCTACGAGCAGTACTTC	CAISAGRVYEQYF
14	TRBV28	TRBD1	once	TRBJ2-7	TGTGCCAGCAGCTACAGGGGGCAGACCTACGAGCAGTACTTC	CASSYRGQTYEQYF
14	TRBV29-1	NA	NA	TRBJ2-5	TGCAGCGTTGAAGACTCGGGCGGAAAAGAGACCCAGTACTTC	CSVEDSGGKETQYF
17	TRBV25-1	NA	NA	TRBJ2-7	TGTGCCAGCAGACCCACGATAGGGGGGACAGACTCCTACGAGCAGTACTTC	CASRPTIGGTDSYEQYF
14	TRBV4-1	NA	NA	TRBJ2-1	TGCGCCAGCAGCCAACTCGCGGACAGCAATGAGCAGTTCTTC	CASSQLADSNEQFF
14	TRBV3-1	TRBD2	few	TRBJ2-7	TGTGCCAGCAGCCAAGATATCCGGACGGGGGGGCAGTACTTC	CASSQDIRTGGQYF
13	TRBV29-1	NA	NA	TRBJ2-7	TGCAGCGTCGCGTCAACCCGGCGGGGCGAGCAGTACTTC	CSVASTRRGEQYF
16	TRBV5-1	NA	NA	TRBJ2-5	TGCGCCAGCAGCTTGGGGGCCAGGGAAAGCCGAGAGACCCAGTACTTC	CASSLGARESRETQYF
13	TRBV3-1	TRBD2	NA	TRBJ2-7	TGTGCCAGCAGCCAGGGACTAGCCAACGAGCAGTACTTC	CASSQGLANEQYF